Reported below is one T cell receptor (beta chain). CDR1 is LNHDA, CDR2 SQIVND, per germline (reference sequence). This CDR3 contains 13 residues. After removal of 6 bases from V and 9 bases from J, the junction contained 8 bases not matched to a gene. This sample was taken from a study of blood T cell repertoires in COVID-19. Turning to the study itself: There were acute and convalescent COVID-19 samples, and they came from the United States, Italy and Spain. T cells, B-cell-depleted T cells, or PBMCs provided the cDNA or gDNA that served as material.

Per the authors' pipeline: Nucleated cell number was recorded as an estimate derived from reference gene primer amplification. Only in-frame clones appear in the TCRdb table, and some are missing; sequencing was by immunoSEQ multiplex PCR. V and J calls and clone size are given by that table; D and trimming were obtained from the DNA. In the table there are 98,000 or so clones, less than 90% of which are singletons. The sequenced sample consisted of peripheral blood. The chain employs TRBV19 and TRBJ1-5, with 7 bases fitting TRBD1. The TCR comes from a human donor in a cohort sampled during active COVID-19. The CDR3 here is CASSDRARRPQHF. DNA of the CDR3: TGTGCCAGTAGCGACAGGGCTAGGCGGCCCCAGCATTTT.